This paragraph covers one T cell receptor beta chain sequence. The sample is drawn from a study of T cell changes during pregnancy in multiple sclerosis. The CDR3 totals 15 residues. Germline V gives CDR1 ENHRY, CDR2 SYGVKD. The V end lost 3 bases, the J end lost 2 bases, and 13 bases lay between the germline ends. Here immunoSEQ multiplex PCR was the method, and the copy in TCRdb shows in-frame clones only, minus some. The table records under 100,000 clones, roughly 95% of them present only once. The sample here was peripheral blood, taken in the second trimester of pregnancy. The chain recombines TRBV10-3 with TRBJ2-5; a weak D match, TRBD1 (7 bases). This TCR was recovered from a female donor with multiple sclerosis, enrolled in a pregnancy study. The CDR3 DNA sequence: TGTGCCATCAGTGAAGGGGCAGGGGGGCAAGAGACCCAGTACTTC. Protein product: CAISEGAGGQETQYF.